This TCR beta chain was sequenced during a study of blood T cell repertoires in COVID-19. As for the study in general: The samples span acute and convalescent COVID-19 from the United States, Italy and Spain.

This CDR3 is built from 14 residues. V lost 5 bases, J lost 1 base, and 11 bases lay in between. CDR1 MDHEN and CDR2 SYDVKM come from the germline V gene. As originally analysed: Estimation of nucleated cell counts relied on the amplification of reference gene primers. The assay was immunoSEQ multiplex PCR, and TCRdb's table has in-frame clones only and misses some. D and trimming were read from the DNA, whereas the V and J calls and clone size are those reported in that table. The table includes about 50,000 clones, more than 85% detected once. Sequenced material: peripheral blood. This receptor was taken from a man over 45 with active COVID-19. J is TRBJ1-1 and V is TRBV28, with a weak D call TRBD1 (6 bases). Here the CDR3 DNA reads TGTGCCAGCAGTCTGGACAGACCGAACACTGAAGCTTTCTTT. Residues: CASSLDRPNTEAFF.